This passage covers 25 T cell receptor beta chains from one sample sequenced in a study of regulatory T cells in long-lasting Graves disease. Time point in this sample: newly diagnosed GD, antithyroid drugs for less than 3 months. PBMCs provided the RNA from which the TCR library was made. Arm-PCR with iRepertoire HTBI primers amplified the CDR3 regions for these TCR beta libraries. TCRdb independently ran MiXCR on the multiplex PCR reads; one entry per CDR3 protein. The data hold 200,000 to 250,000 distinct CDR3 sequences, with about 19% observed a single time. This sample also belongs to another study, concerning T cells in Graves' hyperthyroidism and ophthalmopathy.

Sample: peripheral blood mononuclear cells (PBMCs), taken at new diagnosis, from a patient treated with antithyroid drugs. The receptors derive from a woman in her twenties or thirties with Graves disease.

This clonotype was seen many times. J is TRBJ2-7 and V is TRBV12-3 or TRBV12-4; D gene uncertain. The CDR3 runs to 14 residues. Trimming stripped 7 bases from V and 2 bases from J, with 15 bases between. The CDR3 bases are TGTGCCAGCACCCCGGACGGAAACCCCTACGAGCAGTACTTC. Residues: CASTPDGNPYEQYF.

This clonotype was found many times. The rearrangement uses TRBV10-1 and TRBJ1-1; TRBD1 aligns across 7 bases. The CDR3 sequence is 14 residues long. Per the germline V gene, CDR1 is WNHNN and CDR2 is SYGVQD (reference sequence). Unmatched junction bases numbered 4, after V lost 5 bases and J lost 1 base. The CDR3 loop reads CASSNRGGNTEAFF. In nucleotides, the CDR3 is TGCGCCAGCAGTAACAGGGGAGGGAACACTGAAGCTTTCTTT.

In its sample, this clonotype was seen many times. The CDR3 nucleotides are TGTGCCAGCAGCCCTGGGGGGCAGATCGGAGGTAACACTGAAGCTTTCTTT. It yields the protein CASSPGGQIGGNTEAFF. The chain employs TRBV28 and TRBJ1-1, with TRBD1 as a possible D gene (6 bases). V was pared by 6 bases and J by 2 bases, with 22 bases between. In germline, CDR1 is MDHEN, CDR2 SYDVKM. The CDR3 contains 17 residues.

The table lists this clonotype with many counts. The chain uses TRBV2 and TRBJ1-1, with 9 bases that match TRBD1. J lost 10 bases, V lost 6 bases, and 9 bases had no gene match. Germline lookup yields CDR1 SNHLY and CDR2 FYNNEI. The CDR3 is 13 amino acids. CDR3 amino acids: CASRTGTGPLAFF. CDR3 sequence (DNA): TGTGCCAGCAGGACCGGGACAGGGCCATTAGCTTTCTTT. Drawing the rest from reference TRBV2 and TRBJ1-1, the complete variable domain is EPEVTQTPSHQVTQMGQEVILRCVPISNHLYFYWYRQILGQKVEFLVSFYNNEISEKSEIFDDQFSVERPDGSNFTLKIRSTKLEDSAMYFCASRTGTGPLAFFGQGTRLTVV.

A remark on this clonotype: A much larger clone lies a single base off, so this may be a read error. The chain uses TRBV12-3 or TRBV12-4 and TRBJ1-4; 9 bases match TRBD1. V shed 6 bases, J shed 10 bases, and the junction held 12 bases outside the gene matches. CDR3 length: 15 amino acids. CDR3 loop: CASRGWGQGTRKLFF. The DNA of the CDR3 is TGTGCCAGCAGGGGATGGGGACAGGGCACCAGAAAACTGTTTTTT.

Many counts were recorded for this clonotype. V and J are TRBV18 and TRBJ2-5; possible D gene TRBD1, 5 bases. Germline CDR1 reads KGHSH; CDR2 reads LQKENI. Trimming removed 1 base at V and 5 bases at J, with 8 bases between. This CDR3 comprises 13 residues. CDR3 sequence (DNA): TGTGCCAGCTCACCACAGGGGCCGGAGACCCAGTACTTC. This encodes CASSPQGPETQYF.

J is TRBJ2-3 and V is TRBV2; 7 nucleotides agree with TRBD2. V lost 4 bases to trimming and J lost 2 bases; unmatched junction nucleotides: 9. CDR1 and CDR2 from the germline V gene are SNHLY and FYNNEI. The CDR3 sequence is 16 residues long. CDR3 residues: CASSGLGGTATDTQYF. In nucleotides, the CDR3 is TGTGCCAGCAGTGGTCTGGGGGGGACCGCCACAGATACGCAGTATTTT.

Regarding this clonotype: Just one base apart from a much larger clone, this may be a read error. The chain is built from TRBV5-1 and TRBJ1-1; D remains unclear. CDR1 is SGHRS and CDR2 is YFSETQ in the germline V gene. The CDR3 loop spans 14 amino acids. CDR3 in amino acids: CASSLAPQNTEAYF. CDR3 in DNA: TGCGCCAGCAGCTTGGCCCCACAGAACACTGAAGCTTACTTT.

This clonotype has at least ten counts. J is TRBJ2-3 and V is TRBV6-5, with TRBD2 matching 9 bases. The germline gives CDR1 MNHEY, CDR2 SVGAGI. This CDR3 is 17 amino acids long. With 1 base clipped from V and 2 bases from J, the junction kept 7 bases outside the gene matches. In DNA form, the CDR3 reads TGTGCCAGCAGTTACTTCCAGAGCGGGAGGACCACAGATACGCAGTATTTT. Translation gives CASSYFQSGRTTDTQYF.

This clonotype was recorded many times. The chain joins TRBV30 to TRBJ1-5; the D gene is possibly TRBD1 (5 bases). The V and J ends lost 7 bases and 0 bases respectively, with 7 bases between them. The CDR3 extends over 12 amino acids. The V gene's germline CDR1 is GTSNPN and CDR2 SVGIG (reference sequence). The CDR3 loop reads CAYQGSNQPQHF. The CDR3 region has the DNA TGTGCCTATCAGGGTAGCAATCAGCCCCAGCATTTT.

This clonotype was seen many times. The J gene is TRBJ2-5, the V gene TRBV6-1; 11 bases align to TRBD2. Germline assignment: CDR1 MNHNS and CDR2 SASEGT. CDR3 length: 16 residues. V lost 6 bases, J lost 5 bases, and 11 bases stayed unmatched. The CDR3 protein is CASSHLAGGPVETQYF. CDR3 nucleotide sequence: TGTGCCAGCAGCCACTTAGCGGGGGGGCCGGTGGAGACCCAGTACTTC.

This clonotype was observed many times. This sequence joins TRBV12-3 or TRBV12-4 and TRBJ2-7; no clear D. V was clipped by 4 bases and J by 7 bases, with 14 bases between them. The CDR3 loop spans 13 amino acids. The CDR3 DNA reads TGTGCCAGCAGTTCCTTTGGGGTAAAGGAGCAGTACTTC. Translating gives CASSSFGVKEQYF.

V usage is TRBV2 and J usage is TRBJ2-3, with TRBD2 matching 15 bases. V lost 0 bases to trimming and J lost 2 bases; unmatched junction nucleotides: 6. The CDR3 is 19 amino acids. CDR1 is SNHLY, CDR2 FYNNEI, per germline. The CDR3 region has the DNA TGTGCCAGCAGTGAAGCGGGGACTAGCGGGGGGTCCCACACAGATACGCAGTATTTT. Its protein is CASSEAGTSGGSHTDTQYF.

A remark on this clonotype: Given a much more abundant clone one base away, this may be a read error. The gene calls are TRBV5-1 and TRBJ1-1; D is possibly TRBD1 (6 bases). CDR3 size: 15 residues. Deletions cut 4 bases from V and 3 bases from J, with 16 bases between. Germline V lookup: CDR1 SGHRS, CDR2 YFSETQ. CDR3: CASSPGPTGHTEAFF. CDR3 DNA sequence: TGCGCCAGCAGCCCCGGCCCGACAGGTCACACTGAAGCTTTCTTT.

This clonotype was detected many times. V is TRBV10-2 and J is TRBJ2-2; tentatively, D is TRBD2 (6 bases). Germline V gives CDR1 WSHSY, CDR2 SAAADI. The CDR3 sequence is 17 residues long. The V gene lost 3 bases and the J gene lost 3 bases, with 17 bases spanning the gap. CDR3 residues: CASSDFTGSVDTGELFF. The CDR3 coding sequence is TGCGCCAGCAGTGACTTTACCGGGAGTGTAGACACCGGGGAGCTGTTTTTT.

The rearrangement links TRBV4-2 to TRBJ2-1; no reliable D call. Trimming stripped 0 bases from V and 6 bases from J, with 9 bases between. The CDR3 extends over 14 amino acids. Germline assignment: CDR1 LGHNA and CDR2 YNFKEQ. The CDR3 loop is CASSQDRLSNEQFF. The CDR3 nucleotides are TGTGCCAGCAGCCAAGATAGGCTATCCAATGAGCAGTTCTTC.

Many counts were recorded for this clonotype. The chain has TRBV24-1 and TRBJ2-1; TRBD1 or TRBD2 may be the D gene (5 bases each). The CDR3 contains 11 residues. The germline V and J ends were trimmed by 7 bases and 9 bases, with 9 bases remaining between them. Germline assignment: CDR1 KGHDR and CDR2 SFDVKD. CDR3 residues: CATRGVGEQFF. The CDR3 region has the DNA TGTGCCACCAGGGGGGTTGGTGAGCAGTTCTTC.

This clonotype has ten or more counts. The V and J genes are TRBV20-1 and TRBJ2-2, with 11 bases fitting TRBD2. With V trimmed by 7 bases and J by 1 base, 5 bases remained unmatched. The CDR3 totals 15 residues. Germline CDR1 is DFQATT and CDR2 is SNEGSKA (reference sequence). CDR3 amino acids: CSVSTSGMNTGELFF. In nucleotides, the CDR3 is TGCAGTGTTTCGACTAGCGGGATGAACACCGGGGAGCTGTTTTTT.

This CDR3 reads CASSIRGGLGGYTF. The CDR3 DNA reads TGTGCCAGCAGCATCCGCGGAGGGTTAGGGGGCTACACCTTC. The chain has TRBV11-2 and TRBJ1-2, with no clear D. Germline lookup yields CDR1 SGHAT and CDR2 FQNNGV. V lost 5 bases and J 8 bases, leaving 18 bases between the germline ends. The CDR3 spans 14 residues.

V gene TRBV7-2 combines with J gene TRBJ1-2, with D uncertain. This CDR3 comprises 15 residues. Germline V gene sequence: CDR1 SGHTA, CDR2 FQGNSA. V gave up 5 bases and J gave up 0 bases, with 13 bases separating them. The CDR3 bases are TGTGCCAGCAGCCCCGGCCCTATGGCTAACTATGGCTACACCTTC. It yields the protein CASSPGPMANYGYTF.

The chain recombines TRBV28 with TRBJ1-3, with D perhaps matching TRBD1 (5 bases). In germline, CDR1 is MDHEN, CDR2 SYDVKM. Trimming shortened V by 5 bases and J by 4 bases, and 21 bases separated the two germline ends. CDR3 size: 17 residues. The CDR3 region has the DNA TGTGCCAGCAGTCCCCTCGGCAGGGTCGAGAGAGGAAACACCATATATTTT. Translation gives CASSPLGRVERGNTIYF.

This clonotype was counted at least ten times. The rearrangement joins TRBV19 to TRBJ1-2; tentative D call: TRBD1 (6 bases). The germline CDR1 and CDR2 sequences are LNHDA and SQIVND (reference sequence). Trimming left V 3 bases short and J 6 bases short, with 14 bases between. The CDR3 consists of 14 residues. The CDR3 region is CASSIGYREDGYTF. CDR3 nucleotide sequence: TGTGCCAGTAGTATCGGATACAGGGAAGATGGCTACACCTTC.

This clonotype occurred a few times. The junction shows a germline mismatch at one end, possibly a read error. The chain carries TRBV19 and TRBJ2-3; D possibly matches TRBD1 or TRBD2 (5 bases each). The germline gives CDR1 LNHDA, CDR2 SQIVND (reference sequence). The CDR3 is made up of 16 amino acids. In DNA form, the CDR3 reads TGTGCCAGTAGTACCTCGGCCCCGTGGGGACGAGAGACCCTGTACTTC. Translating it yields CASSTSAPWGRETLYF.

This clonotype was observed at least ten times. The V call is TRBV19, the J call TRBJ1-2; perhaps TRBD1 as D (6 bases). The CDR3 sequence is 16 residues long. Per germline, CDR1 LNHDA and CDR2 SQIVND (reference sequence). V was shortened by 0 bases and J by 8 bases, with 19 bases between the two germline ends. The CDR3 sequence is CASSIDYPGHSGGYTF. CDR3 DNA sequence: TGTGCCAGTAGTATAGACTATCCGGGACACTCGGGCGGCTACACCTTC.

This clonotype was detected once. The chain employs TRBV2 and TRBJ1-1; D perhaps matches TRBD1 (6 bases). Trimming shortened V by 6 bases and J by 7 bases, and 15 bases separated the two germline ends. From germline, CDR1 is SNHLY and CDR2 FYNNEI. The CDR3 has 13 residues. The CDR3 loop reads CASRPQGLNEAFF. The CDR3 DNA reads as TGTGCCAGCAGACCACAGGGACTCAATGAAGCTTTCTTT.